Listed below are T cell receptor beta chains from one sample, sequenced in a study of T cell responses to AZD1222 COVID-19 vaccine. Method: immunoSEQ multiplex PCR; TCRdb's copy keeps in-frame clones and lacks some. The profile covers 75,000 to 95,000 clones, with 92% appearing a single time and approximately 7% taken by the ten largest. Sequencing used peripheral blood, obtained on day 0 of MenACWY control vaccination. These receptors all come from an adult in good health. Each CDR3 is given with its conserved first and last residue. The D gene is left open where the match is weak. Where a row states a size, it is once, few, many or the class of an expanded clone; other rows omit it.

abundance	d_gene	v_gene	j_gene	CDR3nt	CDR3aa
-	TRBD2	TRBV7-6	TRBJ2-1	TGTGCCAGCAGCTTAGAACACTTTCGGCGGGAGGGGGGAAATGAGCAGTTCTTC	CASSLEHFRREGGNEQFF
-	-	TRBV12-3/TRBV12-4	TRBJ1-2	TGTGCCAGCAGTTCTGCGGGGCTGAGTGGCTACACCTTC	CASSSAGLSGYTF
-	-	TRBV28	TRBJ2-2	TGTGCCAGCAGCTTTTCCTCCACCGGGGAGCTGTTTTTT	CASSFSSTGELFF
-	-	TRBV11-3	TRBJ2-2	TGTGCCAGCAGCTCGAACCCAACCCTAGGAGGGGAGCTGTTTTTT	CASSSNPTLGGELFF
-	TRBD1	TRBV5-6	TRBJ1-4	TGTGCCAGCAGCTTGGTGACAGGGGACGAAAAACTGTTTTTT	CASSLVTGDEKLFF
-	TRBD1	TRBV10-3	TRBJ1-1	TGTGCCATCAGTGAGGGGGACAGGGGGAACACTGAAGCTTTCTTT	CAISEGDRGNTEAFF
-	TRBD2	TRBV9	TRBJ2-3	TGTGCCAGCAGCGTAGGGACCCGTGTCCCGGGACTAGCGGGTAGTAGCACAGATACGCAGTATTTT	CASSVGTRVPGLAGSSTDTQYF
-	TRBD1	TRBV15	TRBJ2-1	TGTGCCACCAGCCGAGACAGGGGGCCGAACAATGAGCAGTTCTTC	CATSRDRGPNNEQFF
-	-	TRBV18	TRBJ1-3	TGTGCCAGCTCACCGGGGGCTGGAAACACCATATATTTT	CASSPGAGNTIYF
-	-	TRBV7-2	TRBJ1-1	TGTGCCAGCAGCCGTATGGCAGGGGCGCAGAGGAACACTGAAGCTTTCTTT	CASSRMAGAQRNTEAFF
-	-	TRBV7-2	TRBJ2-1	TGTGCCAGCAGCTTAGCGCAGGGGGCCTACGGGGGGCATGCGCAGTTCTTC	CASSLAQGAYGGHAQFF
-	TRBD2	TRBV7-9	TRBJ2-1	TGTGCCACCTCTCGAGGGGGACTAGCGGGAACCAATGAGCAGTTCTTC	CATSRGGLAGTNEQFF
few	-	TRBV2	TRBJ1-5	TGTGCCAGCAGCCTCACCGGGGGGGCTGGCAATCAGCCCCAGCATTTT	CASSLTGGAGNQPQHF
-	-	TRBV28	TRBJ1-2	TGTGCCAGCAGTTTCTCAGGGAAATATGGCTACACCTTC	CASSFSGKYGYTF
-	-	TRBV5-1	TRBJ1-6	TGCGCCAGCAGCTTGGTGTTCGAAAATTCACCCCTCCACTTT	CASSLVFENSPLHF
-	-	TRBV3-1/TRBV3-2	TRBJ1-1	TGTGCCAGCAGCCAAGTAGCAGGGGAGTCTGAAGCTTTCTTT	CASSQVAGESEAFF
-	TRBD1	TRBV3-1/TRBV3-2	TRBJ1-6	TGTGCCAGCAGCCAAGGGGGGAGGACAGGGGAATCACCCCTCCACTTT	CASSQGGRTGESPLHF
-	TRBD2	TRBV19	TRBJ2-3	TGTGCCAGTAGTATTGGCGGGAGCGGGACAGATACGCAGTATTTT	CASSIGGSGTDTQYF
-	-	TRBV28	TRBJ1-5	TGTGCCAGCAGACCACAGGGTGGGCAGCCCCAGCATTTT	CASRPQGGQPQHF
-	TRBD2	TRBV19	TRBJ2-7	TGTGCCAGTAGTATAGGTACTAGCGGGGCAAGCGAGCAGTACTTC	CASSIGTSGASEQYF
-	TRBD1	TRBV28	TRBJ1-4	TGTGCCAGCTCCGGGACAGGGGTAATTACTAATGAAAAACTGTTTTTT	CASSGTGVITNEKLFF
-	-	TRBV11-2	TRBJ2-5	TGTGCCAGCAGCACTGGAACCTCGTACCAAGAGACCCAGTACTTC	CASSTGTSYQETQYF
-	TRBD1	TRBV5-1	TRBJ2-2	TGCGCCAGCAGCCGGGACAGGACCGACACCGGGGAGCTGTTTTTT	CASSRDRTDTGELFF